Listed below are T cell receptor beta chains from one sample, sequenced in a study of PD-1 blockade in classical Hodgkin lymphoma. Only in-frame clones appear in the TCRdb table, and some are missing; sequencing was by immunoSEQ multiplex PCR. The table includes 95,000 to 100,000 clones, approximately 90% detected once. Specimen: peripheral blood mononuclear cells (PBMCs), collected before the second cycle of nivolumab. The receptors derive from a human donor with classical Hodgkin lymphoma. CDR3s include the opening cysteine and the closing phenylalanine or tryptophan. D genes are given only for firm matches. Expanded clones are given a class, and other clones once, few, many or no size at all.

v_gene: TRBV9; abundance: NA; d_gene: TRBD1; j_gene: TRBJ1-5; CDR3aa: CASSVTGNNQPQHF; CDR3nt: TGTGCCAGCAGCGTGACAGGGAACAATCAGCCCCAGCATTTT
v_gene: TRBV25-1; abundance: NA; d_gene: NA; j_gene: TRBJ1-2; CDR3aa: CASSESGVHGYTF; CDR3nt: TGTGCCAGCAGTGAATCAGGGGTCCATGGCTACACCTTC
v_gene: TRBV4-3; abundance: NA; d_gene: NA; j_gene: TRBJ1-6; CDR3aa: CASSQRDRPYNSPLHF; CDR3nt: TGCGCCAGCAGCCAGAGGGACCGCCCGTATAATTCACCCCTCCACTTT
v_gene: TRBV10-3; abundance: NA; d_gene: TRBD1; j_gene: TRBJ2-3; CDR3aa: CAIRDRGHPKDTQYF; CDR3nt: TGTGCCATCAGGGACAGGGGCCACCCGAAAGATACGCAGTATTTT
v_gene: TRBV4-1; abundance: NA; d_gene: NA; j_gene: TRBJ2-1; CDR3aa: CASSHDPRTGYNEQFF; CDR3nt: TGCGCCAGCAGCCACGACCCGCGTACGGGGTATAATGAGCAGTTCTTC
v_gene: TRBV6-6; abundance: NA; d_gene: NA; j_gene: TRBJ1-5; CDR3aa: CASSYPPGEGNQPQHF; CDR3nt: TGTGCCAGCAGTTACCCCCCAGGGGAGGGCAATCAGCCCCAGCATTTT
v_gene: TRBV30; abundance: few; d_gene: TRBD1; j_gene: TRBJ1-1; CDR3aa: CALGQGPTEAFF; CDR3nt: TGTGCCTTGGGACAGGGACCCACTGAAGCTTTCTTT
v_gene: TRBV11-3; abundance: NA; d_gene: NA; j_gene: TRBJ2-2; CDR3aa: CASSLAGWGRVSSGELFF; CDR3nt: TGTGCCAGCAGCTTAGCAGGTTGGGGCAGAGTCTCCTCCGGGGAGCTGTTTTTT
v_gene: TRBV5-1; abundance: NA; d_gene: TRBD1; j_gene: TRBJ1-1; CDR3aa: CASSWNRGTNTEAFF; CDR3nt: TGCGCCAGCAGCTGGAACAGGGGCACGAACACTGAAGCTTTCTTT
v_gene: TRBV7-2; abundance: NA; d_gene: NA; j_gene: TRBJ1-5; CDR3aa: CASIPPGRNQPQHF; CDR3nt: TGTGCCAGCATCCCTCCGGGCCGCAATCAGCCCCAGCATTTT
v_gene: TRBV5-3; abundance: once; d_gene: TRBD2; j_gene: TRBJ2-1; CDR3aa: CARSLWPSGGLDEQFF; CDR3nt: TGTGCCAGAAGCTTGTGGCCTAGCGGGGGGTTGGATGAGCAGTTCTTC
v_gene: TRBV2; abundance: NA; d_gene: NA; j_gene: TRBJ2-1; CDR3aa: CASIWTEYNEQFF; CDR3nt: TGTGCCAGCATTTGGACAGAGTACAATGAGCAGTTCTTC
v_gene: TRBV7-9; abundance: NA; d_gene: TRBD2; j_gene: TRBJ2-5; CDR3aa: CASSSRTAGGLQETQYF; CDR3nt: TGTGCCAGCAGCTCGAGGACAGCGGGGGGGCTGCAAGAGACCCAGTACTTC
v_gene: TRBV11-2; abundance: once; d_gene: TRBD1; j_gene: TRBJ2-5; CDR3aa: CASRRQGAGETQYF; CDR3nt: TGTGCCAGCAGGAGACAGGGGGCCGGGGAGACCCAGTACTTC
v_gene: TRBV2; abundance: NA; d_gene: TRBD1; j_gene: TRBJ2-1; CDR3aa: CAINGTGLGNEQFF; CDR3nt: TGTGCCATAAACGGGACAGGGCTTGGCAATGAGCAGTTCTTC
v_gene: TRBV7-3; abundance: NA; d_gene: NA; j_gene: TRBJ1-2; CDR3aa: CASSRGSNYGYTF; CDR3nt: TGTGCCAGCAGCAGGGGGAGTAACTATGGCTACACCTTC
v_gene: TRBV11-3; abundance: once; d_gene: TRBD1; j_gene: TRBJ1-1; CDR3aa: CASSPLAGQGMNTEAFF; CDR3nt: TGTGCCAGCAGCCCACTTGCGGGACAGGGAATGAACACTGAAGCTTTCTTT
v_gene: TRBV5-5; abundance: NA; d_gene: NA; j_gene: TRBJ2-7; CDR3aa: CASSLAVGGEQYF; CDR3nt: TGTGCCAGCAGCTTGGCCGTGGGGGGCGAGCAGTACTTC
v_gene: TRBV11-3; abundance: NA; d_gene: NA; j_gene: TRBJ1-3; CDR3aa: CASSLGRSSGNTIYF; CDR3nt: TGTGCCAGCAGCTTAGGTCGCAGCTCTGGAAACACCATATATTTT
v_gene: TRBV14; abundance: NA; d_gene: TRBD1; j_gene: TRBJ1-5; CDR3aa: CASSCMMGQPRLDQPQHF; CDR3nt: TGTGCCAGCAGCTGCATGATGGGACAGCCAAGATTGGATCAGCCCCAGCATTTT
v_gene: TRBV7-6; abundance: NA; d_gene: TRBD1; j_gene: TRBJ1-2; CDR3aa: CASSFSTGVPTF; CDR3nt: TGTGCCAGCAGCTTCTCCACAGGGGTTCCCACCTTC
v_gene: TRBV4-1; abundance: NA; d_gene: NA; j_gene: TRBJ1-1; CDR3aa: CASSLEPNTEAFF; CDR3nt: TGCGCCAGCAGCCTGGAGCCGAACACTGAAGCTTTCTTT
v_gene: TRBV4-2; abundance: NA; d_gene: TRBD1; j_gene: TRBJ2-7; CDR3aa: CASSQDGHDPGQGAREQYF; CDR3nt: TGTGCCAGCAGCCAAGATGGCCACGATCCGGGACAGGGGGCGAGGGAGCAGTACTTC
v_gene: TRBV5-5; abundance: NA; d_gene: NA; j_gene: TRBJ1-5; CDR3aa: CASSLDNNHQPQHF; CDR3nt: TGTGCCAGCAGCCTTGATAATAACCATCAGCCCCAGCATTTT
v_gene: TRBV4-3; abundance: NA; d_gene: TRBD2; j_gene: TRBJ2-5; CDR3aa: CASSQGVAGVRETQYF; CDR3nt: TGCGCCAGCAGCCAAGGTGTAGCGGGAGTCCGTGAGACCCAGTACTTC
v_gene: TRBV7-2; abundance: NA; d_gene: TRBD1; j_gene: TRBJ1-1; CDR3aa: CASSYRGGEAFF; CDR3nt: TGTGCCAGCAGCTACAGGGGGGGCGAAGCTTTCTTT
v_gene: TRBV9; abundance: NA; d_gene: NA; j_gene: TRBJ1-2; CDR3aa: CASSVGLTGYGYTF; CDR3nt: TGTGCCAGCAGCGTAGGGCTGACAGGCTATGGCTACACCTTC
v_gene: TRBV2; abundance: NA; d_gene: NA; j_gene: TRBJ1-5; CDR3aa: CASWAGTASNQPQHF; CDR3nt: TGTGCCAGCTGGGCGGGAACGGCTAGCAATCAGCCCCAGCATTTT
v_gene: TRBV25-1; abundance: NA; d_gene: NA; j_gene: TRBJ2-1; CDR3aa: CASMPNYRVNEQFF; CDR3nt: TGTGCCAGCATGCCCAATTACAGGGTTAATGAGCAGTTCTTC
v_gene: TRBV4-2; abundance: NA; d_gene: TRBD1; j_gene: TRBJ1-5; CDR3aa: CASSQVRQGESNQPQHF; CDR3nt: TGTGCCAGCAGCCAAGTGAGACAGGGAGAAAGCAATCAGCCCCAGCATTTT
v_gene: TRBV21-1; abundance: once; d_gene: NA; j_gene: TRBJ2-4; CDR3aa: CASSKRQRGRSMAKNIQYF; CDR3nt: TGTGCCAGCAGCAAACGACAGCGGGGGCGGAGTATGGCCAAAAACATTCAGTACTTC
v_gene: TRBV6-5; abundance: NA; d_gene: NA; j_gene: TRBJ2-7; CDR3aa: CASSYSVGIAYEQYF; CDR3nt: TGTGCCAGCAGTTACTCTGTAGGGATCGCCTACGAGCAGTACTTC
v_gene: TRBV7-8; abundance: NA; d_gene: NA; j_gene: TRBJ2-1; CDR3aa: CASSLDRAGNEQFF; CDR3nt: TGTGCCAGCAGCTTAGACAGGGCCGGGAATGAGCAGTTCTTC
v_gene: TRBV19; abundance: NA; d_gene: NA; j_gene: TRBJ2-5; CDR3aa: CASSKSLGGETQYF; CDR3nt: TGTGCCAGTAGTAAGAGCCTGGGAGGAGAGACCCAGTACTTC
v_gene: TRBV6-6; abundance: NA; d_gene: NA; j_gene: TRBJ1-1; CDR3aa: CASGRGGTEAFF; CDR3nt: TGTGCCAGCGGCAGGGGCGGCACTGAAGCTTTCTTT
v_gene: TRBV19; abundance: NA; d_gene: NA; j_gene: TRBJ1-2; CDR3aa: CASSITDSSGDGYTF; CDR3nt: TGTGCCAGTAGTATTACAGACAGTTCAGGGGATGGCTACACCTTC
v_gene: TRBV7-6; abundance: NA; d_gene: NA; j_gene: TRBJ1-1; CDR3aa: CASSWDEGNTEAFF; CDR3nt: TGTGCCAGCAGCTGGGATGAGGGGAACACTGAAGCTTTCTTT
v_gene: TRBV5-1; abundance: NA; d_gene: NA; j_gene: TRBJ1-4; CDR3aa: CASSLLGGAGEKLFF; CDR3nt: TGCGCCAGCAGCTTGTTGGGGGGCGCAGGAGAAAAACTGTTTTTT
v_gene: TRBV12-5; abundance: NA; d_gene: NA; j_gene: TRBJ1-1; CDR3aa: CASGPRVVTEAFF; CDR3nt: TGTGCTAGTGGTCCTCGCGTAGTCACTGAAGCTTTCTTT
v_gene: TRBV6-5; abundance: NA; d_gene: NA; j_gene: TRBJ1-2; CDR3aa: CASSYSGTSYGYTF; CDR3nt: TGTGCCAGCAGTTACTCCGGGACCAGCTATGGCTACACCTTC
v_gene: TRBV25-1; abundance: NA; d_gene: TRBD1; j_gene: TRBJ1-2; CDR3aa: CASSVDRGYGYTF; CDR3nt: TGTGCCAGCAGTGTTGACAGGGGCTATGGCTACACCTTC
v_gene: TRBV28; abundance: NA; d_gene: NA; j_gene: TRBJ1-6; CDR3aa: CASSRARTIRDSPLHF; CDR3nt: TGTGCCAGCAGCCGAGCACGTACAATAAGGGATTCACCCCTCCACTTT
v_gene: TRBV28; abundance: NA; d_gene: NA; j_gene: TRBJ1-6; CDR3aa: CASSSRPGLRNSPLHF; CDR3nt: TGTGCCAGCAGTTCACGACCGGGACTGCGAAATTCACCCCTCCACTTT
v_gene: TRBV5-1; abundance: few; d_gene: NA; j_gene: TRBJ1-5; CDR3aa: CASSLTGQPQHF; CDR3nt: TGCGCCAGCAGCTTGACGGGGCAGCCCCAGCATTTT
v_gene: TRBV30; abundance: NA; d_gene: NA; j_gene: TRBJ1-3; CDR3aa: CAWSAGDTIYF; CDR3nt: TGTGCCTGGAGTGCCGGGGACACCATATATTTT
v_gene: TRBV15; abundance: NA; d_gene: TRBD1; j_gene: TRBJ1-3; CDR3aa: CATSRLTGGFNSGNTIYF; CDR3nt: TGTGCCACCAGCAGATTGACAGGGGGCTTTAACTCTGGAAACACCATATATTTT
v_gene: TRBV5-1; abundance: once; d_gene: NA; j_gene: TRBJ1-3; CDR3aa: CASSLGGADTIYF; CDR3nt: TGCGCCAGCAGCTTGGGCGGGGCGGACACCATATATTTT
v_gene: TRBV5-1; abundance: NA; d_gene: NA; j_gene: TRBJ2-2; CDR3aa: CASSPRGFNTGELFF; CDR3nt: TGCGCCAGCAGCCCTCGGGGGTTCAACACCGGGGAGCTGTTTTTT
v_gene: TRBV6-4; abundance: NA; d_gene: NA; j_gene: TRBJ2-5; CDR3aa: CASSDLLFPGAREETQYF; CDR3nt: TGTGCCAGCAGTGACCTATTATTTCCAGGGGCGAGGGAAGAGACCCAGTACTTC
v_gene: TRBV11-2; abundance: NA; d_gene: TRBD2; j_gene: TRBJ2-7; CDR3aa: CASSLLAGARYEQYF; CDR3nt: TGTGCCAGCAGCTTGCTAGCGGGGGCGCGCTACGAGCAGTACTTC
v_gene: TRBV6-5; abundance: NA; d_gene: NA; j_gene: TRBJ1-3; CDR3aa: CASNQGGTGNTIYF; CDR3nt: TGTGCCAGCAACCAGGGAGGGACCGGAAACACCATATATTTT
v_gene: TRBV11-2; abundance: NA; d_gene: TRBD1; j_gene: TRBJ2-7; CDR3aa: CASSLGGMVPGQRVEQYF; CDR3nt: TGTGCCAGCAGCTTAGGGGGTATGGTGCCGGGACAGAGGGTGGAGCAGTACTTC
v_gene: TRBV27; abundance: NA; d_gene: NA; j_gene: TRBJ1-1; CDR3aa: CASSLAGSVQTEAFF; CDR3nt: TGTGCCAGCAGTCTAGCGGGGTCAGTTCAGACTGAAGCTTTCTTT
v_gene: TRBV6-1; abundance: NA; d_gene: NA; j_gene: TRBJ1-1; CDR3aa: CASSEGRSGEVSTYTEAFF; CDR3nt: TGTGCCAGCAGTGAAGGACGATCCGGGGAAGTGAGTACGTACACTGAAGCTTTCTTT
v_gene: TRBV27; abundance: NA; d_gene: NA; j_gene: TRBJ2-7; CDR3aa: CASRRDLQQYEQYF; CDR3nt: TGTGCCAGCAGGCGAGACCTTCAGCAGTACGAGCAGTACTTC
v_gene: TRBV7-2; abundance: NA; d_gene: NA; j_gene: TRBJ1-3; CDR3aa: CASSLGLTGVARNTIYF; CDR3nt: TGTGCCAGCAGCTTAGGCCTCACGGGAGTTGCACGAAACACCATATATTTT
v_gene: TRBV7-2; abundance: NA; d_gene: NA; j_gene: TRBJ2-5; CDR3aa: CASSLRGGAWETQYF; CDR3nt: TGTGCCAGCAGCTTAAGAGGGGGGGCCTGGGAGACCCAGTACTTC